This passage covers 29 T cell receptor beta chains from one sample sequenced in a study of tumor and adjacent non-tumor tissue in lung cancer. Three rounds of nested PCR, following a modified ARM-PCR protocol, produced the TCRbeta library. TCRdb independently ran MiXCR on the multiplex PCR reads; one entry per CDR3 protein. The sample has 95,000 to 150,000 distinct CDR3 sequences; 66% are singletons. No cell sorting was done before RNA was extracted from the tissue. Sample: lung tumor tissue. The receptors were sampled from a man aged 25 to 40 with non-small cell lung cancer.

The chain links TRBV2 to TRBJ2-5; D ambiguous. CDR3 length: 12 residues. In germline, CDR1 is SNHLY, CDR2 FYNNEI. Trimming cost V 10 bases and J 2 bases, with 11 bases left between them. The CDR3 region has the DNA TGTGCCAATTCGGACGATCAAGAGACCCAGTACTTC. It yields the protein CANSDDQETQYF.

In the case of this clonotype: A much larger clone lies a single base off, so this may be a read error. This chain connects TRBV12-3 or TRBV12-4 to TRBJ2-4; tentative D call: TRBD1 (6 bases). Trimming shortened V by 5 bases and J by 4 bases, and 15 bases separated the two germline ends. The CDR3 consists of 15 residues. As DNA, the CDR3 is TGTGCCAGCAGTAACAGGGTGTTGATTAAAAACATTCAGTACTTC. Translated, it gives CASSNRVLIKNIQYF.

To note about this clonotype: Just one base apart from a much larger clone, this may be a read error. This sequence joins TRBV29-1 and TRBJ2-2; the match to TRBD2 covers 11 bases. V dropped 3 bases and J dropped 6; count of bases not matched to a gene: 12. CDR3 length equals 17 residues. Germline assignment: CDR1 SQVTM and CDR2 ANQGSEA. The CDR3 DNA follows: TGCAGCGTTGAGGTACCCAGTAGCGGGAGGGCCCCCGGGGAGCTGTTTTTT. As protein: CSVEVPSSGRAPGELFF.

This clonotype was observed a single time. The conserved closing phenylalanine or tryptophan is absent in this CDR3, likely reflecting a read error. This chain links TRBV6-5 with TRBJ1-1, with D unresolved. The V end lost 11 bases, the J end lost 2 bases, and 9 bases lay between the germline ends. The CDR3 extends over 11 amino acids. CDR1 and CDR2 (germline): MNHEY, SVGAGI. The CDR3 sequence: CARTFNTEAFY. Here the CDR3 DNA reads TGTGCCCGCACCTTTAACACTGAAGCTTTCTAT.

This clonotype was counted only a few times. The final CDR3 position lacks the conserved phenylalanine or tryptophan, pointing to a likely read error. The DNA is omitted, as the CDR3 cannot be located on it reliably, and the CDR3 follows TCRdb's listing. This chain joins TRBV12-3 or TRBV12-4 and TRBJ1-1; the table gives TRBD1 as D, unverified against the DNA. The CDR3 numbers 13 amino acids, ends counted. This CDR3 is CASNPGQVFSTFY.

In regard to this clonotype: A much larger clone is a single base away; this may be a read error. The gene calls are TRBV12-3 or TRBV12-4 and TRBJ2-7; 12 positions match TRBD2. The CDR3 extends over 15 amino acids. The CDR3 region has the DNA TGTGGCAGCAGTGGCCTAGCGGGGGGGCCAGTTGAGCAGTACTTC. It yields the protein CGSSGLAGGPVEQYF.

The J gene is TRBJ1-2, the V gene TRBV29-1; D uncertain. The CDR3 runs 12 residues. Germline-derived CDR1 and CDR2 are SQVTM and ANQGSEA. Trimming shortened V by 0 bases and J by 10 bases, and 12 bases separated the two germline ends. The CDR3 spells CSVEEGRTDYTF. CDR3 sequence (DNA): TGCAGCGTTGAAGAGGGGAGGACTGACTACACCTTC.

Regarding this clonotype: A clone one base away is much larger, so this may be a read error. The chain employs TRBV20-1 and TRBJ2-3; D remains unclear. V was clipped by 8 bases and J by 0 bases, with 18 bases between them. CDR3 length equals 15 residues. Germline V gene lookup returns CDR1 DFQATT and CDR2 SNEGSKA (reference sequence). CDR3 residues: CSTFRLPGSTDTQYF. As DNA, the CDR3 is TGCAGTACTTTCCGACTCCCAGGAAGCACAGATACGCAGTATTTT.

This clonotype was seen repeatedly, ten times or more. The V call is TRBV20-1, the J call TRBJ2-5, with D maybe TRBD2 (5 bases). Germline values: CDR1 DFQATT, CDR2 SNEGSKA (reference sequence). This CDR3 has 15 residues. V gave up 6 bases and J gave up 5 bases, with 22 bases separating them. The CDR3: CSANPAGPVEETQYF. CDR3 nucleotides: TGCAGTGCAAACCCCGCGGGCCCGGTAGAGGAGACCCAGTACTTC.

About this clonotype: Compared with germline, one end of the junction differs, possibly owing to a read error. The rearrangement joins TRBV20-1 to TRBJ2-2, with TRBD2 matching 10 bases. The CDR3 has 16 residues. Germline lookup yields CDR1 DFQATT and CDR2 SNEGSKA (reference sequence). The CDR3 sequence: CNARDISGGYAGELFF. CDR3 nucleotides: TGCAATGCTAGAGATATTAGCGGGGGGTATGCCGGGGAGCTGTTTTTT.

This clonotype showed up many times. The chain has TRBV29-1 and TRBJ2-7; 13 nucleotides agree with TRBD2. The CDR3 loop spans 17 amino acids. Per germline, CDR1 SQVTM and CDR2 ANQGSEA. V shed 1 base, J shed 7 bases, and the junction held 13 bases outside the gene matches. Written as DNA, the CDR3 is TGCAGCGTTGAAGTGGCATGGCGGGGGGGACTAGCGGGAGAGCAGTACTTC. Protein product: CSVEVAWRGGLAGEQYF.

This clonotype has just a few counts. The germline gene is not matched at one end of the junction; a read error may be the cause. The V call is TRBV12-3 or TRBV12-4, the J call TRBJ2-7; no firm D call. This CDR3 has 12 residues. CDR3 in amino acids: CVSSLETYEQYF. CDR3 DNA: TGTGTCAGCAGTTTGGAGACCTACGAGCAGTACTTC.

The sample holds many counts of this clonotype. V gene TRBV29-1 combines with J gene TRBJ2-5; no reliable D call. Between the trimmed V and J ends, which lost 2 bases and 1 base, there was a span of 8 bases. Per germline, CDR1 SQVTM and CDR2 ANQGSEA. The CDR3 is made up of 13 amino acids. CDR3 coding DNA: TGCAGCGTTGAATTCCATACCCAAGAGACCCAGTACTTC. This sequence encodes CSVEFHTQETQYF.

Turning to this clonotype: One end of the junction varies from germline; a read error may be responsible. In DNA, the CDR3 is TGTGCCAGCAGGCGGGCGGGAGGCGCCTATAATGTGCAGTTCTTC. Its translation: CASRRAGGAYNVQFF. J is TRBJ2-1 and V is TRBV11-2, with 8 bases identical to TRBD2. The CDR3 sequence is 15 residues long. CDR1 is SGHAT and CDR2 is FQNNGV in the germline V gene.

In DNA, the CDR3 is TGCAATGCCCCGACCGGGACTAGCATTCTCCATGAGCAGTTCTTC. Encoded protein: CNAPTGTSILHEQFF. The gene calls are TRBV20-1 and TRBJ2-1; 9 bases align to TRBD2. The germline CDR1 and CDR2 sequences are DFQATT and SNEGSKA (reference sequence). The CDR3 loop spans 15 amino acids.

This clonotype came up many times. This chain joins TRBV20-1 and TRBJ2-7; D may be TRBD1 (6 bases). In germline, CDR1 is DFQATT, CDR2 SNEGSKA (reference sequence). Trimming removed 4 bases from V and 3 bases from J, with 10 bases in between. The CDR3 runs to 12 residues. Here the CDR3 reads CSATRGDYEQYF. Here the CDR3 DNA reads TGCAGTGCTACCAGGGGCGACTACGAGCAGTACTTC.

Comment on this clonotype: One end of the junction fails to match germline, which may point to a read error. The rearrangement links TRBV12-3 or TRBV12-4 to TRBJ2-1, with 9 bases that match TRBD2. CDR3 length equals 15 residues. As DNA, the CDR3 is TGTGCCAGCAGTTTAGTGGTGCGGGGGGGCGACGAGCAGTTCTTT. Its protein product is CASSLVVRGGDEQFF.

This clonotype was picked up one time. One end of the junction is discordant with germline, which a read error may explain. The chain couples TRBV5-1 to TRBJ2-1, with TRBD2 matching over 7 bases. This CDR3 comprises 13 residues. From germline, CDR1 is SGHRS and CDR2 YFSETQ. CDR3 sequence: CVSSTGTNAEQFF. In DNA, the CDR3 is TGCGTCAGCAGCACCGGGACTAACGCTGAGCAGTTCTTC. Drawing the rest from reference TRBV5-1 and TRBJ2-1, the complete variable domain is KAGVTQTPRYLIKTRGQQVTLSCSPISGHRSVSWYQQTPGQGLQFLFEYFSETQRNKGNFPGRFSGRQFSNSRSEMNVSTLELGDSALYLCVSSTGTNAEQFFGPGTRLTVL.

About this clonotype: An end of the junction does not agree with germline; a read error may underlie this. This sequence joins TRBV12-3 or TRBV12-4 and TRBJ2-3; 12 bases align to TRBD2. CDR3 length: 16 residues. The CDR3 region is CACSLLLAGGRDKQYF. The CDR3 bases are TGTGCCTGCAGTTTACTCCTAGCGGGAGGGCGAGATAAGCAGTATTTT.

This clonotype occurred a few times. A single base separates this from a much larger clone, so it may be a read error. This chain joins TRBV11-2 and TRBJ1-2; D remains ambiguous. V lost 9 bases to trimming and J lost 3 bases, with 20 bases between them. The CDR3 loop spans 15 amino acids. Per the germline V gene, CDR1 is SGHAT and CDR2 is FQNNGV. CDR3 in amino acids: CASSKRGCGDYGYTF. In DNA form, the CDR3 reads TGTGCCAGTTCAAAACGCGGGTGTGGGGACTATGGCTACACCTTC.

Note on this clonotype: Just one base apart from a much larger clone, this may be a read error. The gene calls are TRBV29-1 and TRBJ2-1; 9 bases line up with TRBD1. Germline V gene data show CDR1 as SQVTM and CDR2 as ANQGSEA. The CDR3 spans 14 residues. The V segment lost 4 bases and the J segment 7 bases; nucleotides outside the gene matches: 8. CDR3 sequence (DNA): TGCAGCGTTGTATCACAGGGGGCGCGAAATGAGCAGTTCTTC. This gives the protein CSVVSQGARNEQFF.

The gene calls are TRBV6-5 and TRBJ1-2; D remains unclear. The length of the CDR3 is 18 residues. Germline V CDR1 and CDR2: MNHEY, SVGAGI. Trimming left V 0 bases short and J 0 bases short, with 17 bases between. CDR3 sequence: CASSYSPSAGLANYGYTF. The DNA for the CDR3 is TGTGCCAGCAGTTACTCCCCCTCTGCGGGGTTAGCTAACTATGGCTACACCTTC.

Note on this clonotype: A junction end diverges from the germline sequence, so it may reflect a read error. The rearrangement joins TRBV11-2 to TRBJ2-1; no firm D call. The germline V gene has CDR1 SGHAT and CDR2 FQNNGV. The CDR3 is 13 residues long. In DNA, the CDR3 is TGTGCCAGCAAACCGGCAGGAAACAATGAGCAGATCTTC. Its protein is CASKPAGNNEQIF.

Notes on this clonotype: With a much larger clone just one base away, this may be a read error. The V call is TRBV12-3 or TRBV12-4, the J call TRBJ2-5; D call uncertain. This CDR3 is 13 amino acids long. The chain's CDR3 is CASRLGIVKTQYF. In DNA, the CDR3 is TGTGCCAGCAGGTTAGGAATCGTTAAGACCCAGTACTTC.

Concerning this clonotype: The junction does not match germline at one end; this may be a read error. The J gene is TRBJ2-4, the V gene TRBV12-3 or TRBV12-4, with D hard to call. This CDR3 region has 15 residues. The CDR3 bases are TGTGACAGCAGTCTCAGAGCCTTAGCCAAAAACATTCAGTACTTC. Its protein product is CDSSLRALAKNIQYF.

The chain links TRBV12-5 to TRBJ2-3; tentatively, D is TRBD2 (6 bases). Germline loops: CDR1 LGHNT, CDR2 FRNRAP. V was shortened by 7 bases and J by 10 bases, with 15 bases between the two germline ends. The CDR3 covers 12 residues. The CDR3 DNA sequence: TGTGCTAGTGACCGTGGAGGGGATGCGCAGTATTTT. It codes for CASDRGGDAQYF.

Remarks on this clonotype: A much larger clone is a single base away; this may be a read error. The rearrangement joins TRBV29-1 to TRBJ1-1; D remains ambiguous. CDR3 length: 13 amino acids. Germline CDR1 is SQVTM and CDR2 is ANQGSEA. The CDR3 here is CGAESSAYTEAFF. The CDR3 nucleotides read TGCGGCGCGGAATCGTCGGCCTACACTGAAGCTTTCTTT.

Comments on this clonotype: A much larger clone sits a single nucleotide away, making a read error possible. The missing conserved phenylalanine or tryptophan at the end of this CDR3 makes a read error likely. The rearrangement uses TRBV20-1 and TRBJ2-3; the D gene could be TRBD1 or TRBD2 (6 bases each). The CDR3 spans 14 residues. Looked up from germline, CDR1 is DFQATT and CDR2 is SNEGSKA (reference sequence). The ends were cut back, 3 bases at V and 3 bases at J, with 13 bases in the middle. CDR3 amino acids: CSASRGGQTDTQYL. For the CDR3, the DNA is TGCAGTGCTAGCAGGGGAGGACAAACAGATACGCAGTATCTT.

This clonotype was detected many times. The CDR3 DNA is TGTGCCAGCAGTCCAAGAACCGGGACAAGGCGAGCCAAAAACATTCAGTACTTC. Translated: CASSPRTGTRRAKNIQYF. The chain uses TRBV6-2 or TRBV6-3 and TRBJ2-4; D is possibly TRBD1 (6 bases). The CDR3 is 18 residues long. Germline lookup yields CDR1 MNHEY and CDR2 SVGEGT. Trimming left V 5 bases short and J 0 bases short, with 20 bases between.